This record looks at one T cell receptor (beta chain) sequence and its context. The time point here: patch test 3, about 24 weeks after DPC sensitization. Treatment indicated: therapeutic diphenylcyclopropenone sensitization with weekly scalp DPC. The source of the sample is a study of human T cells and chemical hapten exposure. The germline gives CDR1 MNHEY, CDR2 SVGEGT. This CDR3 spans 12 amino acids. With 8 bases removed from V and 6 bases from J, the gap between germline ends came to 13 bases. TCRdb recomputed calls from the RACE reads with MiXCR, one row per CDR3 protein. There are roughly 150,000 distinct CDR3 sequences in the sample; 28% occur only once, and around 2.3% lies in the top ten.

J is TRBJ1-2 and V is TRBV6-2 or TRBV6-3; D remains ambiguous. The sequence was collected from a woman in her late teens or twenties with alopecia areata. Some clones in this sample may be carry-over from other donors' samples. The sample was whole blood, taken in connection with sensitization to the hapten diphenylcyclopropenone (DPC). This CDR3 reads CASLRLNDGYTF. The CDR3 bases are TGTGCCAGCCTGAGGTTGAACGATGGCTACACCTTC.